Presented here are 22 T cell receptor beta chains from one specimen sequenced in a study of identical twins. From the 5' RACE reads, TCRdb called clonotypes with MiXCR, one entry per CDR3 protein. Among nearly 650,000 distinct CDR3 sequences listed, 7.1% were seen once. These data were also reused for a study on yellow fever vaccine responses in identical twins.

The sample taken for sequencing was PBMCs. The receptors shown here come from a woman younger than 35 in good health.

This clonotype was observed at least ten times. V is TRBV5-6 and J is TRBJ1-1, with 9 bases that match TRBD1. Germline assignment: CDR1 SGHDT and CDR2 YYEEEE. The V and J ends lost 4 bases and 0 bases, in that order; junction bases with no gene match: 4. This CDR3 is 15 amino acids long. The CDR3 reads CASSRDRAMNTEAFF. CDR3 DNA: TGTGCCAGCAGCAGGGACAGGGCCATGAACACTGAAGCTTTCTTT.

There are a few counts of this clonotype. CDR3 sequence reads: CASSKAKLAGVKETQYF. The CDR3 nucleotides read TGTGCCAGCAGCAAAGCTAAACTAGCGGGAGTGAAGGAGACCCAGTACTTC. The chain couples TRBV21-1 to TRBJ2-5; the listed D gene, TRBD2, was not tested against the DNA. TRBV21-1 is a listed pseudogene. The CDR3 loop spans 17 amino acids.

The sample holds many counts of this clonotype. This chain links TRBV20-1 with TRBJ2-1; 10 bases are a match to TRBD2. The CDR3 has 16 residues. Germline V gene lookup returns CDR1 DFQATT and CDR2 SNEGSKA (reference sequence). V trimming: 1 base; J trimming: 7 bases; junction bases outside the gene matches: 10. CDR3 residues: CSARAGTSGTGNEQFF. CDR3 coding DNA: TGCAGTGCTAGAGCGGGTACTAGCGGGACAGGAAATGAGCAGTTCTTC.

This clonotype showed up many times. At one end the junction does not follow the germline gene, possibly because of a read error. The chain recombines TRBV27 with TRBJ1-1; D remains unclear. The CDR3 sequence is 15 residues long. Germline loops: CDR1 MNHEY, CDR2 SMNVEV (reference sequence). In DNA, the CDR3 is TGTGCCAGCAGTCCATACAACGGGCAGAACGCTGAAGCTTTCTTT. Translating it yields CASSPYNGQNAEAFF.

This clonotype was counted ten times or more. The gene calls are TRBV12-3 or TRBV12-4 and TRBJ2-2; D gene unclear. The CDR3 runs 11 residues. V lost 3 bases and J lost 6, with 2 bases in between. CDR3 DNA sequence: TGTGCCAGCAGTTTTTCCGGGGAGCTGTTTTTT. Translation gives CASSFSGELFF.

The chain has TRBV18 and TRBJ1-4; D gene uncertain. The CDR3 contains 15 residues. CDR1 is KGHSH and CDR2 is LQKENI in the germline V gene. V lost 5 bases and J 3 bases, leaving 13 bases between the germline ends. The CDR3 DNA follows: TGTGCCAGCTCAGCATACGACGGGGCTAATGAAAAACTGTTTTTT. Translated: CASSAYDGANEKLFF.

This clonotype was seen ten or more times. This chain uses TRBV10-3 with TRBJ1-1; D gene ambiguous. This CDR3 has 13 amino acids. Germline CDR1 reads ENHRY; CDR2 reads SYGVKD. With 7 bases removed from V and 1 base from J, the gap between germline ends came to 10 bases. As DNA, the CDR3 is TGTGCCATCAAAACGACGGGGAACACTGAAGCTTTCTTT. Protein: CAIKTTGNTEAFF.

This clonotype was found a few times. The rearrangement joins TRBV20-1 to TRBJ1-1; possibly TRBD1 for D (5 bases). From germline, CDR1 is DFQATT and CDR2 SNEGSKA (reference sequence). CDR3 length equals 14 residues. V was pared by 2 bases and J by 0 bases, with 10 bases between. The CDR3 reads CSARLGEMNTEAFF. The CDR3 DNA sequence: TGCAGTGCTAGATTGGGGGAGATGAACACTGAAGCTTTCTTT.

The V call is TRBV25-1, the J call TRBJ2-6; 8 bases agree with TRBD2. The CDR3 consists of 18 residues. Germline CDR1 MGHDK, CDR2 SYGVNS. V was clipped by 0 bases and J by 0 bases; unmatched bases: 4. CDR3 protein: CASSEYGGAPSGANVLTF. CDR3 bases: TGTGCCAGCAGTGAATACGGGGGGGCCCCCTCTGGGGCCAACGTCCTGACTTTC. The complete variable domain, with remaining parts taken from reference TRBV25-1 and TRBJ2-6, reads EADIYQTPRYLVIGTGKKITLECSQTMGHDKMYWYQQDPGMELHLIHYSYGVNSTEKGDLSSESTVSRIRTEHFPLTLESARPSHTSQYLCASSEYGGAPSGANVLTFGAGSRLTVL.

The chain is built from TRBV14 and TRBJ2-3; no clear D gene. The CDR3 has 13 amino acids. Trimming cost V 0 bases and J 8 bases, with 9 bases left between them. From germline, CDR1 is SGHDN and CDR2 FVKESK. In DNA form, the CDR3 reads TGTGCCAGCAGCCAAGACTACTATGGTACGCAGTATTTT. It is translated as CASSQDYYGTQYF.

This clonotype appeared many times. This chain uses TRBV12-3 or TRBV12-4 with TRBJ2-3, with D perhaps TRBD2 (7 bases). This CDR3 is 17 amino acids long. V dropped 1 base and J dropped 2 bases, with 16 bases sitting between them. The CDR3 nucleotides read TGTGCCAGCAGTTTAGACCCCCGGGGGGCCGTCACAGATACGCAGTATTTT. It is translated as CASSLDPRGAVTDTQYF.

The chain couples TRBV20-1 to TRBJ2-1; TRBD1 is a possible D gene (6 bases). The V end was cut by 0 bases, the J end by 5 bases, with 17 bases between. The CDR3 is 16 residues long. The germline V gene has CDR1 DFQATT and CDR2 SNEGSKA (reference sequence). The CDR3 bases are TGCAGTGCTAGAGATCCTTTACATAAGGGGGACAATGAGCAGTTCTTC. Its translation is CSARDPLHKGDNEQFF.

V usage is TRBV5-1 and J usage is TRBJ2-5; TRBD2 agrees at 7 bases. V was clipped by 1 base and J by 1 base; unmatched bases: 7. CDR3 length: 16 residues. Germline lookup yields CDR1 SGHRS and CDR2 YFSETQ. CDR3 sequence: CASSLPPAGLQETQYF. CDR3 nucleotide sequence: TGCGCCAGCAGCTTGCCTCCAGCGGGGCTCCAAGAGACCCAGTACTTC. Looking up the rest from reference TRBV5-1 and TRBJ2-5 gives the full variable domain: KAGVTQTPRYLIKTRGQQVTLSCSPISGHRSVSWYQQTPGQGLQFLFEYFSETQRNKGNFPGRFSGRQFSNSRSEMNVSTLELGDSALYLCASSLPPAGLQETQYFGPGTRLLVL.

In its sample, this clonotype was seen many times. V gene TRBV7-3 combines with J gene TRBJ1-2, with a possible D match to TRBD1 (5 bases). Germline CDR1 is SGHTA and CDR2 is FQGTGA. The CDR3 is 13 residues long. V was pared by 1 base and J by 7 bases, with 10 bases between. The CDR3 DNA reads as TGTGCCAGCAGCTTAAGTTCCGGGGCTGGCTACACCTTC. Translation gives CASSLSSGAGYTF.

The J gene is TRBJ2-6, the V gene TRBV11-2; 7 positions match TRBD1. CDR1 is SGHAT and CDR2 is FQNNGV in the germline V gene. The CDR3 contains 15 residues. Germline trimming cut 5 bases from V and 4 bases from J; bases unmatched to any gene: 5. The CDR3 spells CASSREGAGANVLTF. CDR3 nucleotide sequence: TGTGCCAGCAGCCGCGAGGGGGCCGGGGCCAACGTCCTGACTTTC.

CDR3 region: CASSQDTGLQETQYF. CDR3 DNA: TGCGCCAGCAGCCAAGATACCGGCCTCCAAGAGACCCAGTACTTC. The rearrangement links TRBV4-1 to TRBJ2-5; D is uncertain. V dropped 0 bases and J dropped 1 base, with 9 bases sitting between them. The CDR3 runs to 15 residues. Germline V gene lookup returns CDR1 MGHRA and CDR2 YSYEKL.

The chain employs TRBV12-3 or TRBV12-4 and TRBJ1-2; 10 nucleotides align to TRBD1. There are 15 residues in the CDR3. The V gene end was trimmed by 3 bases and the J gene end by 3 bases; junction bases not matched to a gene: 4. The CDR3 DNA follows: TGTGCCAGCAGTTTTGCGACAGGGGGCGACTATGGCTACACCTTC. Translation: CASSFATGGDYGYTF.

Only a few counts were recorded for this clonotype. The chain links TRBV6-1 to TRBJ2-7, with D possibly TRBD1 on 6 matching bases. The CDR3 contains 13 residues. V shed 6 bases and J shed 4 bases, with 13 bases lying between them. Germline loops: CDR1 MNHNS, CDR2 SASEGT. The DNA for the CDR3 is TGTGCCAGCAGCACACAGGGTCGGTACGAGCAGTACTTC. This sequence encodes CASSTQGRYEQYF.

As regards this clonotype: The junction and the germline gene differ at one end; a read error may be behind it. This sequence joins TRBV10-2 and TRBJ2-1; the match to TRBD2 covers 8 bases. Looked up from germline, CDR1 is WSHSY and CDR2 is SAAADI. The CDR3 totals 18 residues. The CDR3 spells CARSEVPLRSGGSNEQFF. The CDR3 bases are TGCGCCAGGAGTGAGGTCCCCTTACGCAGCGGGGGTTCCAATGAGCAGTTCTTC.

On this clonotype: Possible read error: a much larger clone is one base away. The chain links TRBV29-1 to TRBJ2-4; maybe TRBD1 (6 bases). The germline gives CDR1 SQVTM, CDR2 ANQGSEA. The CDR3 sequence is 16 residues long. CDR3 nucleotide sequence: TGCAGCGTTGAAGATCCGGCAGGGGATAGACTAAACGTTCAGTACTTC. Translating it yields CSVEDPAGDRLNVQYF.

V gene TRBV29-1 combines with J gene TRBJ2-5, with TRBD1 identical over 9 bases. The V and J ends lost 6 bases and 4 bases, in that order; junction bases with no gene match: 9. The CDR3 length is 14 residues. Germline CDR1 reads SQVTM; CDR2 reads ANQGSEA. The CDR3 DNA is TGCAGCGTGGATGACAGGGGGGGAAGAGAGACCCAGTACTTC. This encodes CSVDDRGGRETQYF.

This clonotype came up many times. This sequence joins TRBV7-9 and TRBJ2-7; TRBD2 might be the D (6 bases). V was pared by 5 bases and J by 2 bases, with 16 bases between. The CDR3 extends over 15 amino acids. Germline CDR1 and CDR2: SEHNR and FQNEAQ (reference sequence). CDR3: CASSPAVRGTYEQYF. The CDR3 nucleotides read TGTGCCAGCAGCCCAGCAGTACGGGGGACCTACGAGCAGTACTTC.